These 9 T cell receptor beta chains originate from one sample sequenced in a study of cytomegalovirus exposure and HLA in healthy donors. Clones were read by immunoSEQ multiplex PCR, and TCRdb kept only the in-frame ones, dropping some. The sample consists of about 140,000 clones, roughly 90% of them appearing once. The specimen was PBMCs. The receptors come from a man younger than 35 in good health and CMV-seronegative.

This chain uses TRBV5-1 with TRBJ2-5; TRBD1 aligns across 7 bases. Germline CDR1 SGHRS, CDR2 YFSETQ. After removal of 1 base from V and 3 bases from J, the junction contained 12 bases not matched to a gene. This CDR3 comprises 17 residues. The CDR3 bases are TGCGCCAGCAGCTTGTCGCAGGGGGTGCCCGACGAAGAGACCCAGTACTTC. As protein: CASSLSQGVPDEETQYF.

The chain joins TRBV2 to TRBJ2-7; tentatively, D is TRBD1 (6 bases). CDR3 length equals 15 residues. Germline lookup yields CDR1 SNHLY and CDR2 FYNNEI. Trimming shortened V by 2 bases and J by 3 bases, and 14 bases separated the two germline ends. CDR3 residues: CASSESTQGGYEQYF. For the CDR3, the DNA is TGTGCCAGCAGTGAATCTACTCAAGGGGGCTACGAGCAGTACTTC.

This chain links TRBV6-6 with TRBJ1-5; 9 bases fit TRBD1. CDR3 size: 14 residues. CDR1 MNHNY and CDR2 SVGAGI come from the germline V gene (reference sequence). J lost 7 bases, V lost 5 bases, and 6 bases had no gene match. CDR3 DNA sequence: TGTGCCAGCAGTATAGGACAGGGGTCCCAGCCCCAGCATTTT. Translating it yields CASSIGQGSQPQHF.

The chain carries TRBV6-5 and TRBJ1-2; D perhaps matches TRBD1 (5 bases). Germline assignment: CDR1 MNHEY and CDR2 SVGAGI. Trimming shortened V by 5 bases and J by 8 bases, and 18 bases separated the two germline ends. The CDR3 runs 14 residues. CDR3 residues: CASSARTGKYGYTF. The CDR3 bases are TGTGCCAGCAGTGCCCGAACAGGAAAGTACGGCTACACCTTC.

V usage is TRBV11-3 and J usage is TRBJ2-2; 9 nucleotides align to TRBD1. Per the germline V gene, CDR1 is SGHNT and CDR2 is YENEEA. The V gene end was trimmed by 3 bases and the J gene end by 4 bases; junction bases not matched to a gene: 9. CDR3 length: 17 residues. The CDR3 bases are TGTGCCAGCAGCTTTGCTAACCCGGGACAGGGCACCGGGGAGCTGTTTTTT. Protein sequence: CASSFANPGQGTGELFF.

This chain connects TRBV10-3 to TRBJ2-5, with a tentative D call TRBD1 (6 bases). The V and J ends lost 4 bases and 5 bases respectively, with 14 bases between them. The CDR3 is made up of 14 amino acids. CDR1 and CDR2 (germline): ENHRY, SYGVKD. The CDR3 protein is CAISASTGSETQYF. The CDR3 DNA reads as TGTGCCATCAGTGCTTCGACAGGCTCGGAGACCCAGTACTTC.

This chain joins TRBV7-7 and TRBJ2-1; 11 nucleotides line up with TRBD2. The CDR3 contains 17 residues. The V segment lost 5 bases and the J segment 7 bases; nucleotides outside the gene matches: 13. CDR1 and CDR2 (germline): SSHAT, FNYEAQ (reference sequence). The CDR3 sequence is CASSKTLPGLAANEQFF. The DNA of the CDR3 is TGTGCCAGCAGCAAAACACTTCCGGGACTAGCGGCGAATGAGCAGTTCTTC. The variable domain in full, completed from reference TRBV7-7 and TRBJ2-1, reads GAGVSQSPRYKVTKRGQDVTLRCDPISSHATLYWYQQALGQGPEFLTYFNYEAQPDKSGLPSDRFSAERPEGSISTLTIQRTEQRDSAMYRCASSKTLPGLAANEQFFGPGTRLTVL.

The genes are TRBV9 and TRBJ2-2; 12 bases map to TRBD2. The germline gives CDR1 SGDLS, CDR2 YYNGEE. The junction had 6 bases not matched to a gene; V was cut back by 0 bases and J by 3 bases. This CDR3 is built from 18 residues. The CDR3 bases are TGTGCCAGCAGCGTAGTGGCTAGCGGGGGGGTTGACACCGGGGAGCTGTTTTTT. Translation gives CASSVVASGGVDTGELFF.

J is TRBJ1-5 and V is TRBV2; perhaps TRBD1 as D (6 bases). V was shortened by 6 bases and J by 0 bases, with 15 bases between the two germline ends. CDR3 length: 16 amino acids. Looked up from germline, CDR1 is SNHLY and CDR2 is FYNNEI. CDR3 residues: CASRKGHRDSNQPQHF. The CDR3 DNA reads TGTGCCAGCAGAAAGGGGCACAGGGATAGCAATCAGCCCCAGCATTTT.